These T cell receptor beta chains were read from a single sample in a study of cytomegalovirus exposure and HLA in healthy donors. This table comes from immunoSEQ multiplex PCR, and its TCRdb copy is limited to in-frame clones, with some not included. The top ten hold 4% to 4.5% of the sample, which has roughly 120,000 clones, roughly 71% seen once. Sequencing was carried out using PBMCs. The receptor source for this set is a woman aged 45-65 years in good health and CMV-seropositive. The CDR3 runs from the conserved cysteine through the conserved F or W. D genes are given only for firm matches. The size field is filled for only some rows; it gives once, few, many or a size class.

d_call j_call v_call clone_size cdr3_length cdr3_aa cdr3_nt
NA TRBJ2-7 TRBV6-5 NA 14 CASSYGQGSYEQYF TGTGCCAGCAGTTACGGGCAGGGTAGTTACGAGCAGTACTTC
NA TRBJ2-1 TRBV7-3 NA 15 CASSLGEGFYNEQFF TGTGCCAGCAGCTTAGGAGAGGGCTTCTACAATGAGCAGTTCTTC
TRBD1 TRBJ2-5 TRBV7-9 NA 14 CASSRDRGQETQYF TGTGCCAGCAGCCGGGACAGGGGGCAAGAGACCCAGTACTTC
TRBD2 TRBJ2-1 TRBV7-9 NA 16 CASSLRLAGAYNEQFF TGTGCCAGCAGCTTAAGACTAGCGGGGGCTTACAATGAGCAGTTCTTC
TRBD1 TRBJ2-2 TRBV27 once 15 CASSLSGQGTGELFF TGTGCCAGCAGTTTATCAGGACAGGGGACCGGGGAGCTGTTTTTT
TRBD1 TRBJ1-2 TRBV6-1 NA 13 CASRGTGYYGYTF TGTGCCAGCAGAGGGACAGGGTACTATGGCTACACCTTC
NA TRBJ2-5 TRBV5-1 once 17 CASSLQVLAGYQETQYF TGCGCCAGCAGCTTACAAGTTTTGGCAGGGTACCAAGAGACCCAGTACTTC
NA TRBJ2-5 TRBV28 NA 13 CASQTDTRETQYF TGTGCCAGCCAGACTGATACACGAGAGACCCAGTACTTC
NA TRBJ1-2 TRBV5-1 NA 15 CASSRDTTRGYGYTF TGCGCCAGCAGCCGGGACACCACCCGGGGCTATGGCTACACCTTC
TRBD2 TRBJ2-1 TRBV5-8 NA 17 CASSLRSGGSNYNEQFF TGTGCCAGCAGCTTGAGGAGCGGGGGGTCTAATTACAATGAGCAGTTCTTC
NA TRBJ1-2 TRBV13 NA 14 CASSLTRVHYGYTF TGTGCCAGCAGCTTAACGAGGGTCCACTATGGCTACACCTTC
TRBD2 TRBJ2-3 TRBV4-2 NA 17 CASSPGGSAGGTDTQYF TGTGCCAGCAGCCCTGGCGGATCTGCGGGGGGCACAGATACGCAGTATTTT
TRBD1 TRBJ2-4 TRBV28 few 16 CASSTDRGRAKNIQYF TGTGCCAGCAGTACAGACAGGGGACGCGCCAAAAACATTCAGTACTTC
TRBD2 TRBJ2-5 TRBV10-1 once 20 CASSALQGPGLAGPRETQYF TGCGCCAGCAGTGCCCTGCAGGGTCCCGGACTAGCGGGGCCGCGGGAGACCCAGTACTTC
TRBD1 TRBJ1-6 TRBV25-1 few 13 CASSDSTGDWVHF TGTGCCAGCAGTGACTCTACAGGGGACTGGGTCCACTTT
NA TRBJ1-6 TRBV10-2 few 14 CASNGGGANSPLHF TGCGCCAGCAATGGCGGCGGAGCCAATTCACCCCTCCACTTT
TRBD2 TRBJ2-1 TRBV12-5 NA 17 CASGLMSSGGVYNEQFF TGTGCTAGTGGTTTGATGAGTAGCGGGGGAGTATACAATGAGCAGTTCTTC
TRBD1 TRBJ2-3 TRBV11-2 NA 14 CASSRDRITDTQYF TGTGCCAGCAGCCGGGACAGGATCACAGATACGCAGTATTTT
NA TRBJ2-7 TRBV6-5 NA 15 CASSYGGASSYEQYF TGTGCCAGCAGTTACGGAGGGGCCTCCTCCTACGAGCAGTACTTC
NA TRBJ2-5 TRBV7-3 few 13 CASSLNGGETQYF TGTGCCAGCAGCTTAAACGGGGGTGAGACCCAGTACTTC
TRBD1 TRBJ1-5 TRBV19 NA 17 CASSTRGQGRLNQPQHF TGTGCCAGTAGTACCCGGGGACAGGGGAGACTCAATCAGCCCCAGCATTTT
TRBD2 TRBJ2-2 TRBV5-8 few 16 CASSTGLAGVTGELFF TGTGCCAGCAGCACCGGACTAGCGGGGGTCACCGGGGAGCTGTTTTTT
NA TRBJ1-2 TRBV25-1 NA 13 CASSVSQAYGYTF TGTGCCAGCAGTGTTTCACAGGCCTATGGCTACACCTTC
TRBD2 TRBJ2-4 TRBV7-2 NA 13 CASSQTERGLQYF TGTGCCAGCAGCCAGACCGAGCGGGGGCTTCAGTACTTC
TRBD1 TRBJ2-7 TRBV18 once 16 CASSPPSGTGQHEQYF TGTGCCAGCTCACCACCGTCCGGGACAGGGCAACACGAGCAGTACTTC
TRBD1 TRBJ2-5 TRBV5-4 NA 15 CASSLTGGAGETQYF TGTGCCAGCAGCTTGACAGGGGGCGCCGGGGAGACCCAGTACTTC
TRBD1 TRBJ2-7 TRBV28 NA 13 CASRTGGNYEQYF TGTGCCAGCAGGACAGGGGGCAACTACGAGCAGTACTTC
TRBD1 TRBJ1-2 TRBV6-5 few 15 CASSYVLGQNYGYTF TGTGCCAGCAGTTACGTTCTGGGACAGAACTATGGCTACACCTTC
NA TRBJ2-3 TRBV7-2 NA 15 CASSSQWASTDTQYF TGTGCCAGCAGCTCCCAATGGGCTAGCACAGATACGCAGTATTTT
TRBD2 TRBJ2-2 TRBV4-2 NA 21 CASSQSGLAGGRPANTGELFF TGTGCCAGCAGCCAATCCGGACTAGCGGGGGGGCGCCCCGCGAACACCGGGGAGCTGTTTTTT
NA TRBJ2-3 TRBV20-1 NA 11 CSAPTVDTQYF TGCAGTGCCCCGACAGTAGATACGCAGTATTTT
TRBD1 TRBJ1-2 TRBV28 NA 16 CASRTWGQGSSYGYTF TGTGCCAGCAGAACGTGGGGACAGGGTTCTTCCTATGGCTACACCTTC
TRBD1 TRBJ2-1 TRBV6-5 NA 13 CASSSGTGRGKFF TGTGCCAGCAGTTCCGGGACAGGGCGAGGAAAGTTCTTC
NA TRBJ1-5 TRBV7-2 NA 14 CASSFDRTNQPQHF TGTGCCAGCAGCTTCGACAGAACAAATCAGCCCCAGCATTTT